This T cell receptor beta chain was identified in a study of molecular identifiers for immune sequencing clone quantification. General study results and limits: Naive cells had under 1% of molecules in clones above 20 RNA copies, effectors over 98%.

CDR3 length equals 15 residues. The J segment lost 10 bases and the V segment lost 1 base, leaving 7 bases of the junction unmatched. Comment on this clonotype: The antigen remains undetermined.

Naive CD8 library inputs spanned about 17,000 to 1,100,000 sorted cells and 10%, 30% or 50% RNA. CD8+CD4-CCR7+CD45RA+ sorting gave the naive CD8 T cells. Previously described methods with listed TCR primers produced the bulk TCR libraries. In TCRdb, the PCR reads were re-called with MiXCR into one record per CDR3 protein. This sample has 400,000 to 600,000 distinct CDR3 sequences; around 23% occur once, and the top ten carry roughly 0.79%. The source of this sequence is a human donor in good health. Some libraries in this study had Jurkat cell RNA spiked in. Specimen: naive CD8+ T cells from blood, with Jurkat cell RNA spiked in. As to subset: FACS-sorted CD8+CD4-CCR7+CD45RA+ naive T cells. The V gene is TRBV12-3 or TRBV12-4, the J gene TRBJ1-6; 7 bases map to TRBD1. In nucleotides, the CDR3 is TGTGCCAGCAGTTTAGGGGAGGGGGCGCACTCACCCCTCCACTTT. It encodes CASSLGEGAHSPLHF.